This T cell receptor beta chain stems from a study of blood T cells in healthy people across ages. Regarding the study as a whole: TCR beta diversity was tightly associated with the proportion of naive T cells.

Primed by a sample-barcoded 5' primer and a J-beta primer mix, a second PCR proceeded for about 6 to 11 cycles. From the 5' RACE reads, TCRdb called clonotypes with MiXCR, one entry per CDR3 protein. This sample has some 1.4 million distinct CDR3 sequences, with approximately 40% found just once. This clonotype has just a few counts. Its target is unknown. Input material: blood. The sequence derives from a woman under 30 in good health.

Here the CDR3 reads CASSPGGRGSSYNEQFF. As DNA, the CDR3 is TGTGCCAGCAGCCCTGGGGGTAGAGGCAGCTCCTACAATGAGCAGTTCTTC. This rearrangement joins TRBV11-2 to TRBJ2-1; D assignment may be TRBD1 or TRBD2 (5 bases each). Trimming shortened V by 5 bases and J by 0 bases, and 17 bases separated the two germline ends. The germline V gene encodes CDR1 SGHAT and CDR2 FQNNGV. The CDR3 is made up of 17 amino acids. Combining the CDR3 with reference TRBV11-2 and TRBJ2-1 gives the whole variable domain EAGVAQSPRYKIIEKRQSVAFWCNPISGHATLYWYQQILGQGPKLLIQFQNNGVVDDSQLPKDRFSAERLKGVDSTLKIQPAKLEDSAVYLCASSPGGRGSSYNEQFFGPGTRLTVL.